This T cell receptor beta chain was profiled in a study of T cells in Graves' hyperthyroidism and ophthalmopathy. Lactation, pregnancy, other autoimmune disease or uncontrolled infection excluded patients. Using 9.5 to 10 ml of fresh peripheral blood, PBMCs were prepared. Authors of the study amplified TCR beta CDR3 regions from RNA transcripts. Carried out on the TCR CDR3, a first-round RT-PCR used the HTBI primer set. MiXCR was run by TCRdb on the multiplex PCR reads, yielding one entry per CDR3 protein. Counted here are hundreds of thousands of distinct CDR3 sequences, roughly 15% occurring once; the ten biggest clones make up roughly a fifth. This clonotype has at least ten counts. J lost 5 bases, V lost 4 bases, and 2 bases had no gene match. Germline lookup yields CDR1 SGHRS and CDR2 YFSETQ. CDR3 length equals 13 residues.

Material: blood. The rearrangement links TRBV5-1 to TRBJ2-5; 10 nucleotides align to TRBD1. This TCR was sampled from a woman aged 55 to 70 with Graves' ophthalmopathy. The CDR3 bases are TGCGCCAGCAGCCCGGACAGGGGGGAGACCCAGTACTTC. It encodes CASSPDRGETQYF.